These 6 T cell receptor beta chains originate from one sample sequenced in a study of blood T cells in healthy people across ages. A second PCR, run for roughly 7 to 11 cycles, used a sample-barcoded 5' primer plus a J-beta primer mix. TCRdb used MiXCR to reprocess the 5' RACE reads, holding one entry per CDR3 protein. This table holds under 800,000 distinct CDR3 sequences, roughly 45% found once. The sample consisted of blood. The source is a woman aged 55-75 years in good health.

The chain joins TRBV6-5 to TRBJ1-2; D is uncertain. Germline CDR1 and CDR2: MNHEY and SVGAGI. V was cut by 5 bases and J by 3 bases, with 7 bases left in between. The CDR3 runs to 12 residues. CDR3 DNA sequence: TGTGCCAGCAGTAGCCTTCACTATGGCTACACCTTC. Protein product: CASSSLHYGYTF.

The J gene is TRBJ2-7, the V gene TRBV7-2; 11 positions match TRBD2. The J segment lost 6 bases and the V segment lost 2 bases, leaving 3 bases of the junction unmatched. Germline-derived CDR1 and CDR2 are SGHTA and FQGNSA. The CDR3 loop spans 14 amino acids. The DNA of the CDR3 is TGTGCCAGCAGCTTAACTAGCGGGAGCTCCGAGCAGTACTTC. Protein sequence: CASSLTSGSSEQYF.

Comment on this clonotype: The junction shows a germline mismatch at one end, possibly a read error. The rearrangement links TRBV4-3 to TRBJ2-7, with D perhaps matching TRBD1 (6 bases). This CDR3 contains 14 residues. Germline CDR1 is LGHNA and CDR2 is YSLEER. CDR3 bases: TGCGCCAGTAGCCCCCGTTTTACAGGGCACGAGCAGTACTTC. Protein sequence: CASSPRFTGHEQYF.

This clonotype was detected only a few times. The J gene is TRBJ2-1, the V gene TRBV4-2, with D unresolved. CDR1 is LGHNA, CDR2 YNFKEQ, per germline. V was cut by 0 bases and J by 7 bases, with 13 bases left in between. The CDR3 spans 15 residues. CDR3 bases: TGTGCCAGCAGCCAAGAGGCGATAGGCAGGAATGAGCAGTTCTTC. It is translated as CASSQEAIGRNEQFF.

Only a few counts were recorded for this clonotype. V usage is TRBV7-2 and J usage is TRBJ2-7; the D is unclear. Germline CDR1 and CDR2: SGHTA and FQGNSA. The V and J ends lost 6 bases and 0 bases respectively, with 9 bases between them. This CDR3 region has 13 residues. CDR3 sequence (DNA): TGTGCCAGCAGATCGCAGAACTCCTACGAGCAGTACTTC. This encodes CASRSQNSYEQYF.

The table lists this clonotype with many counts. V usage is TRBV29-1 and J usage is TRBJ2-1; TRBD2 matches at 12 bases. Trimming removed 7 bases from V and 4 bases from J; junction bases left unmatched: 5. Germline CDR1 SQVTM, CDR2 ANQGSEA. The CDR3 is made up of 14 amino acids. The CDR3 loop is CSGRLAGAYNEQFF. The CDR3 DNA follows: TGCAGCGGGCGACTAGCGGGGGCTTACAATGAGCAGTTCTTC.